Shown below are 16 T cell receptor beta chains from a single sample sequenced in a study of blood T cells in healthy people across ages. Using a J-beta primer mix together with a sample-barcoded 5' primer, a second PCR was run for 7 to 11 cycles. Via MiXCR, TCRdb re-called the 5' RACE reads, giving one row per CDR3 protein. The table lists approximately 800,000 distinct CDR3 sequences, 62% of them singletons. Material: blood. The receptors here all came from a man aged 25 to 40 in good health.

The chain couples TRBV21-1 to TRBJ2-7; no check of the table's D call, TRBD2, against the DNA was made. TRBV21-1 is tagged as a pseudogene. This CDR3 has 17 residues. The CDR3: CASSEGDTSGGSYEQYF. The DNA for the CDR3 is TGTGCCAGCAGCGAAGGGGATACTAGCGGGGGTTCCTACGAGCAGTACTTC.

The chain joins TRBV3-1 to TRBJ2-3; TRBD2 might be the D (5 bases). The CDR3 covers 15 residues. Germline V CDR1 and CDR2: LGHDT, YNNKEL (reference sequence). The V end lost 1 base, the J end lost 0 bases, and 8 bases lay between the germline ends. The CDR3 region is CASSQGTPSTDTQYF. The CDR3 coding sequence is TGTGCCAGCAGCCAAGGGACTCCTAGCACAGATACGCAGTATTTT.

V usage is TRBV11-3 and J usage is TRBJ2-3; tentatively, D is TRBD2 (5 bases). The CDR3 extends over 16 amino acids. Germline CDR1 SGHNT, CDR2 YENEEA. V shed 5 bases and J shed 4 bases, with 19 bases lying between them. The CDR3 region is CASSVGVTSGADTQYF. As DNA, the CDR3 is TGTGCCAGCAGCGTCGGTGTAACTAGTGGGGCAGATACGCAGTATTTT.

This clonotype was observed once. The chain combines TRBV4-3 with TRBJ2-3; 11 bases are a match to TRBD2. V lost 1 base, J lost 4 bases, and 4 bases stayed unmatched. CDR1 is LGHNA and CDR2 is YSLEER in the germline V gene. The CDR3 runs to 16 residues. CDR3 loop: CASSQVPSGGPDTQYF. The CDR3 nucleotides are TGCGCCAGCAGCCAAGTACCTAGCGGGGGGCCAGATACGCAGTATTTT.

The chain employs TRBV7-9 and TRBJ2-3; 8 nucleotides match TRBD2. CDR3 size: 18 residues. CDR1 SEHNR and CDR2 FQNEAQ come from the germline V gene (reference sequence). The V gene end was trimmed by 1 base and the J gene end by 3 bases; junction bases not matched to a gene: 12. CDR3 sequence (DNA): TGTGCCAGCAGCTTAGGACGGAGCGGGGGACTTACGACAGATACGCAGTATTTT. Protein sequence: CASSLGRSGGLTTDTQYF.

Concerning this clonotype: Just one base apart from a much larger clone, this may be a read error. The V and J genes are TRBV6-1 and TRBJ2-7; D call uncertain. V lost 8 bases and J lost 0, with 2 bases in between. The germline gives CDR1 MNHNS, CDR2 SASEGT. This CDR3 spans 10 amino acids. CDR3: CASASYEQYF. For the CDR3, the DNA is TGTGCCAGCGCCTCCTACGAGCAGTACTTC.

The CDR3 is CASSRETSGNYEQFF. The CDR3 region has the DNA TGTGCCAGCAGCCGGGAGACTAGCGGTAATTATGAGCAGTTCTTC. V usage is TRBV4-2 and J usage is TRBJ2-1; TRBD2 aligns across 9 bases. Trimming removed 4 bases from V and 8 bases from J; junction bases left unmatched: 9. This CDR3 contains 15 residues. Germline V gene data show CDR1 as LGHNA and CDR2 as YNFKEQ.

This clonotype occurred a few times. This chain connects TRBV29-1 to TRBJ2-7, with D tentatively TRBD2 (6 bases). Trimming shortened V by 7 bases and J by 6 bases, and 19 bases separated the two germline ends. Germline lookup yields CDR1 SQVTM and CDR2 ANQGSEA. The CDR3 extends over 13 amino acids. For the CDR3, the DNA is TGCAGCGCCGACCGCGGTGGGGGGTCCGAGCAGTACTTC. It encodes CSADRGGGSEQYF.

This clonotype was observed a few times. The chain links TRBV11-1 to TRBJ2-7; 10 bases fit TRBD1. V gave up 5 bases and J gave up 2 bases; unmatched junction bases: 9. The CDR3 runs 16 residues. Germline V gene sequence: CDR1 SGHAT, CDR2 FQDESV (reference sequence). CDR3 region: CASSIPIGQGAYEQYF. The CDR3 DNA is TGTGCCAGCAGCATACCCATCGGACAGGGGGCCTACGAGCAGTACTTC.

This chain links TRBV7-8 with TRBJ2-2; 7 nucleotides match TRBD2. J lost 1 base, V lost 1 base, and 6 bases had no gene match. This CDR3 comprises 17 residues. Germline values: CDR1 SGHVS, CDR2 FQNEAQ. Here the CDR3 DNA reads TGTGCCAGCAGCTTAGTCGGGAGGACCCTGAACACCGGGGAGCTGTTTTTT. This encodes CASSLVGRTLNTGELFF.

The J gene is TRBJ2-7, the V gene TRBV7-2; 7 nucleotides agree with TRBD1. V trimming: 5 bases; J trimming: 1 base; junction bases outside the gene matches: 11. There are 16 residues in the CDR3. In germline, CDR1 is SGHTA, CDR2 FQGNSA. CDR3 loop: CASSPIGETGSYEQYF. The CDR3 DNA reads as TGTGCCAGCAGCCCGATAGGTGAGACAGGGTCCTACGAGCAGTACTTC.

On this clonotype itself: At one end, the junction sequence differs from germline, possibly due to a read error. Here the CDR3 DNA reads TGTGCCAGTAGTTACCTGCCCGGTAGCAATCAGCCCCAGCATTTT. As protein: CASSYLPGSNQPQHF. The genes are TRBV6-6 and TRBJ1-5; D is unclear. The CDR3 length is 15 residues. In germline, CDR1 is MNHNY, CDR2 SVGAGI (reference sequence).

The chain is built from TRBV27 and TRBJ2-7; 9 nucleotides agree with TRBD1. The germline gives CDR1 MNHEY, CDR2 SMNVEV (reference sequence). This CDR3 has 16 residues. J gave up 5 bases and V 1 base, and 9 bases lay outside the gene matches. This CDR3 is CASSLFVLGQGNEQYF. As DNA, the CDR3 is TGTGCCAGCAGTTTATTTGTCCTGGGACAGGGAAACGAGCAGTACTTC.

The CDR3 coding sequence is TGTGCCTGGGGACAGATTGGTAATGAGCAGTTCTTC. Its translation: CAWGQIGNEQFF. V usage is TRBV30 and J usage is TRBJ2-1; a weak D match, TRBD1 (6 bases). The length of the CDR3 is 12 residues. The germline CDR1 and CDR2 sequences are GTSNPN and SVGIG (reference sequence). V lost 5 bases and J lost 7, with 12 bases in between. Looking up the rest from reference TRBV30 and TRBJ2-1 gives the full variable domain: SQTIHQWPATLVQPVGSPLSLECTVEGTSNPNLYWYRQAAGRGLQLLFYSVGIGQISSEVPQNLSASRPQDRQFILSSKKLLLSDSGFYLCAWGQIGNEQFFGPGTRLTVL.

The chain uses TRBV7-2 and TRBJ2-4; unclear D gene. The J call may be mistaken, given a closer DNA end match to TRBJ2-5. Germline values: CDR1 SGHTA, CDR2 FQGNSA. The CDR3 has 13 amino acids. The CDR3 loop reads CASAGQVQETQYF. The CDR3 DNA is TGTGCCAGCGCCGGGCAGGTACAAGAGACCCAGTACTTC.

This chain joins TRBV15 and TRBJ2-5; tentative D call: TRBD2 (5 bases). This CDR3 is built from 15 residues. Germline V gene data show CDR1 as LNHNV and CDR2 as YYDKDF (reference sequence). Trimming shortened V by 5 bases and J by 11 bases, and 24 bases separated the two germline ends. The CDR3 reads CATSGPWVPFWEQYF. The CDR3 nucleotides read TGTGCCACCAGCGGCCCTTGGGTTCCTTTTTGGGAGCAGTACTTC.